This TCR beta chain stems from a study of T cell responses to AZD1222 COVID-19 vaccine. Assay: immunoSEQ multiplex PCR; the TCRdb copy retains only in-frame clones and omits some. The table lists about 100,000 clones, roughly nine tenths of them singletons. V was trimmed by 3 bases and J by 1 base, leaving 6 bases between them. The germline CDR1 and CDR2 sequences are SGHNT and YENEEA. The CDR3 sequence is 13 residues long. The rearrangement uses TRBV11-3 and TRBJ1-1, with unresolved D. The input for sequencing was peripheral blood, taken on day 0 of AZD1222 vaccination. The TCR was taken from an adult in good health. The CDR3 spells CASSFHANTEAFF. CDR3 DNA: TGTGCCAGCAGCTTTCACGCGAACACTGAAGCTTTCTTT.